These 28 T cell receptor beta chains share one sample of origin, sequenced in a study of metastatic and nonmetastatic thyroid tumors. TCRdb re-clonotyped the PCR reads via MiXCR. The table lists around 31,000 clones, about 20% of them singletons. Patients had received no treatment of any kind before thyroid surgery. Sequencing was done on a sample of blood. The receptor set was obtained from a female donor with papillary thyroid cancer or a benign thyroid nodule (not recorded which). Some clones in this sample may be carry-over from other donors' samples.

V usage is TRBV4-1 and J usage is TRBJ2-2; D unclear. The CDR3 spans 14 residues. Germline V gives CDR1 MGHRA, CDR2 YSYEKL. V gave up 1 base and J gave up 6 bases, with 9 bases separating them. The CDR3 is CASSQVTGSGELFF. CDR3 sequence (DNA): TGCGCCAGCAGCCAAGTTACGGGTTCCGGGGAGCTGTTTTTT.

This clone was seen just once. A read error may produce the germline difference seen at one junction end. The chain links TRBV20-1 to TRBJ1-2; 10 bases fit TRBD1. CDR1 is DFQATT, CDR2 SNEGSKA, per germline (reference sequence). The CDR3 has 15 amino acids. CDR3 nucleotides: TGCAGTGCTATGGCCGGGACAGGGGACAAATATGGATACACCTTC. Translating gives CSAMAGTGDKYGYTF.

This clone came up many times. This sequence joins TRBV25-1 and TRBJ2-7; the D is unclear. From germline, CDR1 is MGHDK and CDR2 SYGVNS. The length of the CDR3 is 11 residues. V was clipped by 7 bases and J by 4 bases, with 8 bases between them. The CDR3 spells CASTGGYEQYF. In nucleotides, the CDR3 is TGTGCCAGCACAGGTGGGTACGAGCAGTACTTC.

V is TRBV28 and J is TRBJ1-2, with TRBD1 as a possible D gene (5 bases). In germline, CDR1 is MDHEN, CDR2 SYDVKM. This CDR3 has 11 amino acids. The germline V and J ends were trimmed by 7 bases and 8 bases, with 11 bases remaining between them. The CDR3 is CASISGRGYTF. Written as DNA, the CDR3 is TGTGCCAGCATCTCAGGGCGCGGCTACACCTTC.

This clone has a count of ten or more. V and J are TRBV28 and TRBJ2-1; D is undetermined. The CDR3 extends over 15 amino acids. Trimming removed 8 bases at V and 2 bases at J, with 16 bases between. Germline lookup yields CDR1 MDHEN and CDR2 SYDVKM. CDR3 sequence (DNA): TGTGCCAGCGCCCAACCGGTCCCGCCCTACAATGAGCAGTTCTTC. Translation: CASAQPVPPYNEQFF.

This clone was counted at least ten times. The CDR3 bases are TGTGCCAGCAGTTACCTCGGGGGGACTGAAGCTTTCTTT. Translating gives CASSYLGGTEAFF. The V and J genes are TRBV6-5 and TRBJ1-1, with D possibly matching TRBD1 (5 bases). CDR3 size: 13 residues. Between the trimmed V and J ends, which lost 2 bases and 5 bases, there was a span of 9 bases. Per germline, CDR1 MNHEY and CDR2 SVGAGI.

The rearrangement uses TRBV7-2 and TRBJ1-2, with 7 bases lining up with TRBD1. J gave up 3 bases and V 6 bases, and 10 bases lay outside the gene matches. CDR3 length: 15 amino acids. Germline lookup yields CDR1 SGHTA and CDR2 FQGNSA. This CDR3 is CASSSGQSRDYGYTF. DNA of the CDR3: TGTGCCAGCAGTTCGGGACAGTCTCGGGACTATGGCTACACCTTC.

This clone occurred many times. The V call is TRBV29-1, the J call TRBJ1-5; no clear D. This CDR3 comprises 12 residues. The germline V and J ends were trimmed by 4 bases and 5 bases, with 9 bases remaining between them. Germline values: CDR1 SQVTM, CDR2 ANQGSEA. The CDR3 DNA reads TGCAGCGTTGGGGAAGGTGATCAGCCCCAGCATTTT. Translated, it gives CSVGEGDQPQHF. Filled out from reference TRBV29-1 and TRBJ1-5, the complete variable domain reads SAVISQKPSRDICQRGTSLTIQCQVDSQVTMMFWYRQQPGQSLTLIATANQGSEATYESGFVIDKFPISRPNLTFSTLTVSNMSPEDSSIYLCSVGEGDQPQHFGDGTRLSIL.

In the case of this clone: This may be a read error: a much more frequent sequence differs by one nucleotide. The chain uses TRBV20-1 and TRBJ2-5; unclear D gene. The CDR3 runs 14 residues. V lost 5 bases and J lost 0, with 13 bases in between. CDR1 and CDR2 from the germline V gene are DFQATT and SNEGSKA (reference sequence). The CDR3 protein is CSAPDCDYQETQYF. The DNA for the CDR3 is TGCAGTGCTCCCGACTGTGACTACCAAGAGACCCAGTACTTC.

This clone came up many times. The chain employs TRBV29-1 and TRBJ2-7; D is uncertain. Per germline, CDR1 SQVTM and CDR2 ANQGSEA. Trimming stripped 7 bases from V and 2 bases from J, with 15 bases between. The CDR3 has 13 residues. The CDR3, as DNA: TGCAGCGCCGCAGGTCCCAAGACCTACGAGCAGTACTTC. Its protein product is CSAAGPKTYEQYF.

By frequency in the sample, this clone is medium-sized (0.01 to 0.1%). The chain uses TRBV6-1 and TRBJ1-6; D is uncertain. V was pared by 6 bases and J by 8 bases, with 11 bases between. CDR3 length: 13 amino acids. Germline V gives CDR1 MNHNS, CDR2 SASEGT. The CDR3 sequence is CASRTGSYSPLHF. The CDR3 nucleotides read TGTGCCAGCAGGACCGGGTCCTATTCACCCCTCCACTTT.

Regarding this clone: This likely comes from a read error, as the CDR3 has no conserved phenylalanine or tryptophan at its end. The DNA is left out, because the CDR3 cannot be placed on it with certainty; the CDR3 is given as TCRdb lists it. The J gene is TRBJ2-2, the V gene TRBV27. Per germline, CDR1 MNHEY and CDR2 SMNVEV (reference sequence). Counting both end residues, the CDR3 totals 14 amino acids. CDR3 residues: CASSHTGNTGELFL.

By sample share, this clone is medium-sized. This sequence joins TRBV6-1 and TRBJ2-7, with D maybe TRBD1 (5 bases). Germline lookup yields CDR1 MNHNS and CDR2 SASEGT. The CDR3 extends over 14 amino acids. Trimming pared 2 bases from V and 4 bases from J, leaving 12 bases between. The CDR3 nucleotides are TGTGCCAGCAGTGAACCCCGAAGGGGTTACGAGCAGTACTTC. This encodes CASSEPRRGYEQYF.

There are many counts of this clone. J is TRBJ2-2 and V is TRBV11-3; 7 bases agree with TRBD1. V gave up 5 bases and J gave up 3 bases; unmatched junction bases: 6. Germline V gene sequence: CDR1 SGHNT, CDR2 YENEEA. CDR3 size: 15 residues. The CDR3 loop reads CASSIVTGYTGELFF. The DNA of the CDR3 is TGTGCCAGCAGCATAGTGACAGGGTACACCGGGGAGCTGTTTTTT.

The CDR3 DNA reads TGTGCCAGCAGGACTAGCGGTAATTACGAGCAGTACTTC. It encodes CASRTSGNYEQYF. V gene TRBV6-1 combines with J gene TRBJ2-7; 9 positions agree with TRBD2. Trimming took 6 bases from V and 4 from J; bases not matched to a gene: 4. The CDR3 totals 13 residues. Germline-derived CDR1 and CDR2 are MNHNS and SASEGT.

The chain couples TRBV5-1 to TRBJ2-5, with D tentatively TRBD1 (6 bases). Germline CDR1 reads SGHRS; CDR2 reads YFSETQ. V was trimmed by 1 base and J by 5 bases, leaving 15 bases between them. The CDR3 covers 15 residues. CDR3 bases: TGCGCCAGCAGCTTGACAGGGAACCAGTTGGAGACCCAGTACTTC. Its translation is CASSLTGNQLETQYF.

This clone was detected many times. The chain uses TRBV6-1 and TRBJ2-1; D is tentatively TRBD1 or TRBD2 (5 bases each). Per germline, CDR1 MNHNS and CDR2 SASEGT. This CDR3 has 15 residues. V was clipped by 1 base and J by 2 bases, with 9 bases between them. CDR3 in DNA: TGTGCCAGCAGTGAAGGAGGGGCTCCCTACAATGAGCAGTTCTTC. Translated: CASSEGGAPYNEQFF.

This clone was counted ten times or more. The rearrangement joins TRBV6-1 to TRBJ2-1; TRBD2 agrees at 10 bases. This CDR3 contains 15 residues. V shed 4 bases and J 9 bases; nucleotides not matched to a gene: 9. CDR1 is MNHNS, CDR2 SASEGT, per germline. The CDR3, as DNA: TGTGCCAGCAGTGTGGAGGCTAGCGGGAGTACTGAGCAGTTCTTC. It encodes CASSVEASGSTEQFF.

The sample holds many counts of this clone. The CDR3 bases are TGTGCCAGCAGTTTCCAATACTACAATGAGCAGTTCTTC. Its protein is CASSFQYYNEQFF. The chain joins TRBV12-3 or TRBV12-4 to TRBJ2-1; D not certain. The CDR3 covers 13 residues. V was cut by 3 bases and J by 3 bases, with 6 bases left in between.

This clone appeared a single time. The chain is built from TRBV9 and TRBJ1-1; 8 bases are shared with TRBD1. Germline CDR1 reads SGDLS; CDR2 reads YYNGEE. The CDR3 has 19 amino acids. J lost 3 bases, V lost 0 bases, and 16 bases had no gene match. CDR3 sequence reads: CASSVAPPGTGGIDTEAFF. As DNA, the CDR3 is TGTGCCAGCAGCGTAGCCCCCCCGGGGACAGGTGGCATTGACACTGAAGCTTTCTTT.

The genes are TRBV10-2 and TRBJ2-7; D possibly corresponds to TRBD2 (5 bases). The CDR3 has 12 amino acids. The V end lost 11 bases, the J end lost 4 bases, and 15 bases lay between the germline ends. Germline V gene lookup returns CDR1 WSHSY and CDR2 SAAADI. Here the CDR3 DNA reads TGCGCCGACGGTTTAAGAGGGTACGAGCAGTACTTC. It translates to CADGLRGYEQYF.

Many counts were recorded for this clone. The chain recombines TRBV5-1 with TRBJ1-1; no reliable D call. Germline V gene sequence: CDR1 SGHRS, CDR2 YFSETQ. V gave up 4 bases and J gave up 2 bases, with 9 bases separating them. This CDR3 has 13 residues. CDR3 DNA: TGCGCCAGCAGCAGGGAGACTAACACTGAAGCTTTCTTT. It specifies CASSRETNTEAFF.

This clone was seen many times. J is TRBJ2-2 and V is TRBV11-1; 10 nucleotides agree with TRBD1. From germline, CDR1 is SGHAT and CDR2 FQDESV (reference sequence). The CDR3 is made up of 16 amino acids. V lost 2 bases and J lost 5; bases outside the gene matches: 5. CDR3 in amino acids: CASSLSMGQGTGELFF. Written as DNA, the CDR3 is TGTGCCAGCAGCTTATCTATGGGACAGGGGACCGGGGAGCTGTTTTTT.

This clone has a handful of counts. The chain uses TRBV15 and TRBJ2-2; D is ambiguous. Germline V gives CDR1 LNHNV, CDR2 YYDKDF (reference sequence). CDR3 length equals 14 residues. V lost 5 bases and J 0 bases, leaving 7 bases between the germline ends. DNA of the CDR3: TGTGCCACCAGCTGTCTATCGAACACCGGGGAGCTGTTTTTT. It yields the protein CATSCLSNTGELFF.

In its sample, this clone was seen a few times. The chain is built from TRBV28 and TRBJ2-3, with D uncertain. The germline V and J ends were trimmed by 1 base and 3 bases, with 11 bases remaining between them. Germline loops: CDR1 MDHEN, CDR2 SYDVKM. The CDR3 is 15 residues long. CDR3: CASSLSAVGTDTQYF. The CDR3 bases are TGTGCCAGCAGTTTATCGGCAGTGGGTACAGATACGCAGTATTTT.

The chain employs TRBV6-1 and TRBJ2-6; the D gene could be TRBD1 or TRBD2 (6 bases each). Trimming stripped 5 bases from V and 7 bases from J, with 15 bases between. Germline lookup yields CDR1 MNHNS and CDR2 SASEGT. The CDR3 extends over 15 amino acids. The CDR3 DNA reads as TGTGCCAGCAGTCCAGGGGACTCCTGCGCCAACGTCCTGACTTTC. Translated: CASSPGDSCANVLTF.

Ten or more counts support this clone. The chain couples TRBV3-1 to TRBJ1-3; D gene ambiguous. CDR1 and CDR2 from the germline V gene are LGHDT and YNNKEL (reference sequence). The CDR3 runs 14 residues. The ends were cut back, 0 bases at V and 0 bases at J, with 3 bases in the middle. CDR3 residues: CASSQDISGNTIYF. Here the CDR3 DNA reads TGTGCCAGCAGCCAAGACATCTCTGGAAACACCATATATTTT.

This clone was detected many times. This rearrangement joins TRBV10-3 to TRBJ2-1; D remains unclear. Germline-derived CDR1 and CDR2 are ENHRY and SYGVKD. The CDR3 has 13 amino acids. Trimming took off 7 bases at V and 4 bases at J, with 11 bases between the two ends. As DNA, the CDR3 is TGTGCCATCACGGCCAGCGAGTACAATGAGCAGTTCTTC. Its protein product is CAITASEYNEQFF.